These 21 T cell receptor beta chains were sequenced from one sample in a study of T-cell reconstitution after alpha-beta-depleted transplantation in children. Unique molecular identifiers were incorporated when the TCRbeta library was constructed. Using its own MiXCR run on the PCR reads, TCRdb lists one record per CDR3 protein. The sample lists hundreds of thousands of distinct CDR3 sequences; roughly 8.2% were seen once. The sample was PBMCs, mostly from graft donor cells, taken 180 days after TCRalphabeta/CD19-depleted stem cell transplant. Receptor source: a male patient under 18 who had a stem cell transplant for acute lymphoblastic leukemia, so the T cells may come from the graft donor.

At least ten counts were recorded for this clonotype. This chain uses TRBV7-2 with TRBJ1-1; 8 positions match TRBD1. Germline loops: CDR1 SGHTA, CDR2 FQGNSA. The CDR3 length is 15 residues. V lost 6 bases and J lost 0; bases outside the gene matches: 6. The CDR3 DNA sequence: TGTGCCAGCAGAACAGGACAGGGAATGAACACTGAAGCTTTCTTT. It codes for CASRTGQGMNTEAFF.

There are many counts of this clonotype. This chain links TRBV12-3 or TRBV12-4 with TRBJ2-3; D uncertain. Between the trimmed V and J ends, which lost 2 bases and 3 bases, there was a span of 12 bases. CDR3 length: 15 residues. CDR3 protein: CASSLTESGTDTQYF. The CDR3 DNA follows: TGTGCCAGCAGTTTAACGGAGTCTGGTACAGATACGCAGTATTTT.

This clonotype was seen more than once but under ten times. The chain uses TRBV20-1 and TRBJ1-6; the match to TRBD1 covers 9 bases. V was clipped by 3 bases and J by 17 bases; unmatched bases: 14. The CDR3 has 14 residues. Germline CDR1 is DFQATT and CDR2 is SNEGSKA (reference sequence). CDR3 nucleotide sequence: TGCAGTGCTAGTGCCCTGACAGGGGGTGGGGATATCCACTTT. It codes for CSASALTGGGDIHF.

This clonotype appeared many times. The CDR3 here is CASSPQNQPQHF. In DNA, the CDR3 is TGTGCCAGCAGCCCTCAAAATCAGCCCCAGCATTTT. This rearrangement joins TRBV7-9 to TRBJ1-5; D is uncertain. This CDR3 region has 12 residues. V was pared by 5 bases and J by 4 bases, with 6 bases between. Germline V gene data show CDR1 as SEHNR and CDR2 as FQNEAQ (reference sequence).

This clonotype was recorded at least ten times. CDR3 amino acids: CASSQGGGSGSANYGYTF. CDR3 DNA sequence: TGTGCCAGCAGCCAAGGGGGAGGGAGTGGGAGTGCTAACTATGGCTACACCTTC. The gene calls are TRBV4-2 and TRBJ1-2, with D uncertain. The length of the CDR3 is 18 residues. Trimming removed 1 base from V and 0 bases from J, with 18 bases in between. Germline CDR1 is LGHNA and CDR2 is YNFKEQ.

There are many counts of this clonotype. The chain joins TRBV6-5 to TRBJ2-7; 13 bases agree with TRBD2. The CDR3 length is 16 residues. With V trimmed by 2 bases and J by 1 base, 2 bases remained unmatched. Germline lookup yields CDR1 MNHEY and CDR2 SVGAGI. CDR3 protein: CASSYQLAGGSYEQYF. As DNA, the CDR3 is TGTGCCAGCAGTTACCAACTAGCGGGGGGGTCCTACGAGCAGTACTTC.

The table lists this clonotype with many counts. V gene TRBV5-1 combines with J gene TRBJ2-7; 9 positions agree with TRBD1. Unmatched junction bases numbered 14, after V lost 7 bases and J lost 3 bases. Germline values: CDR1 SGHRS, CDR2 YFSETQ. The CDR3 is 16 residues long. CDR3 coding DNA: TGCGCCAGCTCCGGGACAGGGTTGCGGGGTTTCTACGAGCAGTACTTC. Protein product: CASSGTGLRGFYEQYF.

V and J are TRBV19 and TRBJ1-5, with 7 bases fitting TRBD1. Germline assignment: CDR1 LNHDA and CDR2 SQIVND (reference sequence). Germline trimming cut 3 bases from V and 7 bases from J; bases unmatched to any gene: 9. CDR3 length equals 15 residues. CDR3 protein: CASSIIRTGDQPQHF. The CDR3 DNA reads as TGTGCCAGTAGTATTATTAGGACAGGCGACCAGCCCCAGCATTTT.

There are many counts of this clonotype. The gene calls are TRBV4-1 and TRBJ2-5, with unresolved D. The CDR3 is 14 amino acids. Germline assignment: CDR1 MGHRA and CDR2 YSYEKL. Between the trimmed V and J ends, which lost 1 base and 1 base, there was a span of 7 bases. The CDR3, as DNA: TGCGCCAGCAGCCAAGGCAGCCCCCAAGAGACCCAGTACTTC. This sequence encodes CASSQGSPQETQYF.

This clonotype appeared a few times. The V gene is TRBV7-9, the J gene TRBJ2-7, with 8 bases lining up with TRBD1. The germline CDR1 and CDR2 sequences are SEHNR and FQNEAQ (reference sequence). Losses at the gene ends were 4 bases for V and 4 bases for J; bases not matched to a gene: 9. This CDR3 has 15 residues. In nucleotides, the CDR3 is TGTGCCAGCAGCTCCCACGGACAGGGTGTTTACGAGCAGTACTTC. It translates to CASSSHGQGVYEQYF.

In its sample, this clonotype was seen many times. The chain links TRBV28 to TRBJ1-5, with a tentative D call TRBD1 (5 bases). Germline CDR1 and CDR2: MDHEN and SYDVKM. CDR3 length: 15 residues. The ends were cut back, 1 base at V and 2 bases at J, with 9 bases in the middle. This chain's CDR3 is CASSLSGSGNQPQHF. CDR3 nucleotide sequence: TGTGCCAGCAGTTTATCAGGGTCGGGCAATCAGCCCCAGCATTTT. Using reference TRBV28 and TRBJ1-5 for the parts outside the CDR3, the full variable domain is DVKVTQSSRYLVKRTGEKVFLECVQDMDHENMFWYRQDPGLGLRLIYFSYDVKMKEKGDIPEGYSVSREKKERFSLILESASTNQTSMYLCASSLSGSGNQPQHFGDGTRLSIL.

Many counts were recorded for this clonotype. The rearrangement joins TRBV20-1 to TRBJ2-7; D may match TRBD1 or TRBD2 (5 bases each). CDR3 length: 14 amino acids. Looked up from germline, CDR1 is DFQATT and CDR2 is SNEGSKA (reference sequence). V dropped 0 bases and J dropped 5 bases, with 14 bases sitting between them. This CDR3 reads CSARDPGRINEQYF. CDR3 in DNA: TGCAGTGCTAGAGATCCGGGACGGATCAACGAGCAGTACTTC.

Many counts were recorded for this clonotype. The chain joins TRBV10-3 to TRBJ2-7; no clear D. This CDR3 spans 14 amino acids. V was shortened by 4 bases and J by 0 bases, with 10 bases between the two germline ends. In germline, CDR1 is ENHRY, CDR2 SYGVKD. CDR3 sequence (DNA): TGTGCCATCAGTGGTTGGTCTAGCTCCTACGAGCAGTACTTC. Translation: CAISGWSSSYEQYF.

This clonotype was found a few times. A much more abundant neighbour one base away suggests this may be a read error. The gene calls are TRBV12-3 or TRBV12-4 and TRBJ2-7, with 10 bases lining up with TRBD1. The CDR3 is made up of 14 amino acids. V lost 3 bases to trimming and J lost 4 bases; unmatched junction nucleotides: 3. CDR3 in amino acids: CASSFRTGGYEQYF. CDR3 bases: TGTGCCAGCAGTTTCAGGACAGGGGGTTACGAGCAGTACTTC.

The genes are TRBV23-1 and TRBJ1-4; perhaps TRBD1 as D (5 bases). TRBV23-1 has ORF status, its function being uncertain. CDR3 length: 14 amino acids. The V gene lost 11 bases and the J gene lost 2 bases, with 15 bases spanning the gap. Here the CDR3 reads CAPPHGGTNEKLFF. Written as DNA, the CDR3 is TGCGCCCCTCCCCACGGGGGTACTAATGAAAAACTGTTTTTT.

Only a few counts were recorded for this clonotype. The chain is built from TRBV4-3 and TRBJ2-3; D unclear. The germline V and J ends were trimmed by 0 bases and 7 bases, with 14 bases remaining between them. Per germline, CDR1 LGHNA and CDR2 YSLEER. This CDR3 has 15 amino acids. This CDR3 is CASSQDSGSGNTQYF. DNA for the CDR3: TGCGCCAGCAGCCAAGACTCCGGGTCAGGAAATACGCAGTATTTT.

This clonotype was counted at least ten times. V is TRBV5-1 and J is TRBJ2-7; 9 positions match TRBD2. Per the germline V gene, CDR1 is SGHRS and CDR2 is YFSETQ. This CDR3 contains 15 residues. After removal of 0 bases from V and 4 bases from J, the junction contained 5 bases not matched to a gene. CDR3 protein: CASSLAGTSIYEQYF. CDR3 DNA: TGCGCCAGCAGCTTGGCCGGGACTAGCATTTACGAGCAGTACTTC.

In its sample, this clonotype was seen a few times. The chain joins TRBV7-6 to TRBJ2-5, with TRBD2 identical over 9 bases. V dropped 0 bases and J dropped 5; count of bases not matched to a gene: 7. CDR1 is SGHVS, CDR2 FNYEAQ, per germline. There are 16 residues in the CDR3. This CDR3 is CASSLAGGRAWETQYF. DNA of the CDR3: TGTGCCAGCAGCTTAGCAGGCGGGAGGGCCTGGGAGACCCAGTACTTC.

This clonotype showed up many times. The genes are TRBV10-3 and TRBJ2-5, with D possibly matching TRBD1 (5 bases). From germline, CDR1 is ENHRY and CDR2 SYGVKD. The ends were cut back, 4 bases at V and 5 bases at J, with 11 bases in the middle. The CDR3 consists of 13 residues. The CDR3 DNA is TGTGCCATCAGTGTATCCCCAGGGGAGACCCAGTACTTC. It codes for CAISVSPGETQYF.

This clonotype showed up many times. This chain links TRBV5-1 with TRBJ1-1; possible D gene TRBD1, 6 bases. This CDR3 is 16 amino acids long. CDR1 SGHRS and CDR2 YFSETQ come from the germline V gene. Trimming took 0 bases from V and 0 from J, leaving 12 bases between them. The CDR3 loop reads CASSLAGQPMNTEAFF. The CDR3 coding sequence is TGCGCCAGCAGCTTGGCCGGACAGCCTATGAACACTGAAGCTTTCTTT.

This clonotype occurred many times. This chain links TRBV7-9 with TRBJ2-5; 7 bases agree with TRBD2. The CDR3 is 16 residues long. Per the germline V gene, CDR1 is SEHNR and CDR2 is FQNEAQ (reference sequence). The trim removed 5 bases at V and 5 bases at J, leaving 14 bases unmatched. The CDR3 nucleotides are TGTGCCAGCAGCACACCCGGGACTACCCCCCGGGAGACCCAGTACTTC. This translates into CASSTPGTTPRETQYF.